This TCR beta chain was found in a study of blood T cell repertoires in COVID-19. The wider study: Some COVID-19 samples were acute and others convalescent; all came from the United States, Italy and Spain. T cells, B-cell-depleted T cells, or PBMCs provided the cDNA or gDNA that served as material.

Per the study methods: Using reference gene primer amplification, nucleated cell counts were estimated. Sequenced by immunoSEQ multiplex PCR; TCRdb stores in-frame clones only, minus some. The DNA was the basis for D and trimming; V, J and clone size are from that table. This sample has 300,000 to 450,000 clones; roughly 80% occur once, and the top ten carry roughly 1.2%. Germline V gene sequence: CDR1 WSHSY, CDR2 SAAADI. Trimming shortened V by 6 bases and J by 4 bases, and 17 bases separated the two germline ends. This CDR3 spans 15 amino acids. Material: peripheral blood. V and J are TRBV10-2 and TRBJ2-3; D is perhaps TRBD1 (6 bases). This TCR was sampled from a human donor with acute or convalescent COVID-19. The donor label of this sample is uncertain. This CDR3 is CASRETGTRADTQYF. The CDR3 nucleotides read TGCGCCAGCAGGGAGACAGGAACCCGCGCAGATACGCAGTATTTT.